This T cell receptor (beta chain) stems from a study of identifying expanded T cells in peripheral blood. Whole-study results and caveats: Technical replicates showed around 1.2 changed clones; roughly two weeks roughly 18; four weeks 19. Clone count variance between roughly 2-week samples rose with total template count.

TCRdb keeps only in-frame clones here, not all; method: immunoSEQ multiplex PCR. The table records more than 45,000 clones, around nine tenths of them present only once. CDR1 MDHEN and CDR2 SYDVKM come from the germline V gene. The CDR3 covers 12 residues. Trimming took off 4 bases at V and 2 bases at J, with 6 bases between the two ends. The count of this clone is one. Its antigen remains unknown. Healthy donors had no documented immune events, such as infections, while sampled. The chain combines TRBV28 with TRBJ2-7; D remains ambiguous. This receptor was taken from a person aged 18 to 75 in good health. The sequencing sample was made of blood. The CDR3, as DNA: TGTGCCAGCAGTTACGGAACCTACGAGCAGTACTTC. Amino acid sequence: CASSYGTYEQYF.